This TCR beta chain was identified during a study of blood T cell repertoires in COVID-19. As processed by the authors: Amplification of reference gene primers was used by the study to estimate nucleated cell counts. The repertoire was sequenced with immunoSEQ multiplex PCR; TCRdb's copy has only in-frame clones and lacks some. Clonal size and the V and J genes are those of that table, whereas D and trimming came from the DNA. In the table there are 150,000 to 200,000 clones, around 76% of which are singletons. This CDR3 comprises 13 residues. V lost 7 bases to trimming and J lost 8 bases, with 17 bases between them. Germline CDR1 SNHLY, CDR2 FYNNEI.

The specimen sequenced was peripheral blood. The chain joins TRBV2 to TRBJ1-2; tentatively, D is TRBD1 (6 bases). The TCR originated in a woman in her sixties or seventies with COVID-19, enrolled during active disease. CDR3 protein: CASILGQRRGYTF. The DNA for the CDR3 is TGTGCCAGCATCTTAGGACAGCGGAGGGGCTACACCTTC.